Listed below are T cell receptor beta chains from one sample, sequenced in a study of T cell clones after liver transplantation. Sequencing was performed with immunoSEQ multiplex PCR; in TCRdb, only in-frame clones are kept and a portion is missing. The sample holds some 110,000 clones; 90% are singletons and the top ten take roughly 0.83%. This sample comprised CD4+ T cells from blood, obtained 12 months after liver transplant. These receptors all come from a human patient who received a liver transplant. Some T cells may be provided by the graft donor. The conserved cysteine and the conserved F or W are not part of the CDR3 here.

J gene | V gene | CDR3 protein
TRBJ2-1 | TRBV10-1 | ASSEGLYNEQF
TRBJ1-4 | TRBV5-1 | ASSLVGNEKLF
TRBJ2-5 | TRBV7-9 | ASSSYAGIGETQY
TRBJ2-7 | TRBV5-1 | ASSLAPGSSYEQY
TRBJ2-6 | TRBV27 | ASTDRVGSPGANVLT
TRBJ1-1 | TRBV11-1 | ASSTRVDSAEAF
TRBJ1-1 | TRBV11-3 | ASSLRGMNTEAF
TRBJ1-1 | TRBV5-6 | ASSLAARGGMNTEAF
TRBJ1-5 | TRBV19 | ASSIGQVSNQPQH
TRBJ1-2 | TRBV25-1 | ASSVSEAGGAYGYT
TRBJ2-7 | TRBV30 | AWSPIGLAARGEQY
TRBJ2-1 | TRBV27 | ASSPARLPSYNEQF
TRBJ2-1 | TRBV2 | ASSEVGYNEQF
TRBJ2-1 | TRBV4-1 | ASSQDSTDRANYNEQF
TRBJ2-1 | TRBV11-3 | ASSSPRRLTVDEQF
TRBJ2-7 | TRBV7-8 | ASSLARATGYYEQY
TRBJ2-1 | TRBV5-4 | ASSPEGDEQF
TRBJ2-7 | TRBV27 | ASSLFDRDRRPYEQY
TRBJ2-7 | TRBV7-6 | ASSFGDTSPEQY
TRBJ1-2 | TRBV7-3 | ASSSNSLGGYT
TRBJ1-4 | TRBV6-5 | ASSYGNGGEKLF
TRBJ1-3 | TRBV6-1 | ASRLPQRSGNTIY
TRBJ1-2 | TRBV30 | AWSLRGRYGYT
TRBJ2-2 | TRBV11-3 | ASSFDEGNTGELF
TRBJ1-1 | TRBV4-3 | ASSQGAERNTEAF
TRBJ2-3 | TRBV30 | AWSVLRSTDTQY
TRBJ1-1 | TRBV7-9 | ASRSRRELGAEAF
TRBJ2-5 | TRBV5-1 | ASSLAGGETQY
TRBJ1-1 | TRBV12-5 | ASGLDVGTEAF
TRBJ2-7 | TRBV27 | ASSRDRWRRARYEQY
TRBJ2-7 | TRBV6-4 | ASSDSWHEQY
TRBJ2-3 | TRBV5-1 | ASSLSTDTQY
TRBJ2-3 | TRBV11-3 | ASSLGLAGGKDTQY
TRBJ2-2 | TRBV11-3 | ASSLVLDTGELF
TRBJ2-1 | TRBV14 | ASSLSRVDNEQF
TRBJ2-7 | TRBV5-6 | ASSLGPPYEQY
TRBJ2-3 | TRBV2 | ASSEWVFTDTQY
TRBJ1-3 | TRBV5-1 | ASSPATGSGNTIY
TRBJ1-3 | TRBV5-1 | ASSLGGLVSGNTIY
TRBJ2-1 | TRBV2 | ASSILAGTYNEQF
TRBJ2-3 | TRBV5-4 | ASSYGGTSGSYTQY
TRBJ2-7 | TRBV6-1 | ASSDRTIAHWEQY
TRBJ1-4 | TRBV6-1 | ASSEAGLLNEKLF
TRBJ1-3 | TRBV11-2 | ASSLSHSGNTIY